A selection of T cell receptor beta chains follows, all from one sample in a study of shared clonotypes between healthy human individuals. Sequencing used immunoSEQ multiplex PCR; TCRdb keeps in-frame clones, though not all of them. Among 950,000 to 1,100,000 clones listed, 60% to 80% were seen once. Specimen: memory CD4+ T cells sorted from blood. Every receptor here comes from a man aged 18 to 29 in good health. The CDR3 runs from the conserved cysteine through the conserved F or W. A D gene is named only where the DNA matches it firmly. The size of a clone is reported for some rows only, either as once, few or many, or as a class for expanded clones.

abundance: -
d_gene: -
j_gene: TRBJ2-1
v_gene: TRBV6-5
CDR3aa: CASSRGARSYNEQFF
CDR3nt: TGTGCCAGCAGCCGAGGAGCGCGCTCCTACAATGAGCAGTTCTTC

abundance: once
d_gene: TRBD1
j_gene: TRBJ1-6
v_gene: TRBV30
CDR3aa: CAWSEDRAHNSPLHF
CDR3nt: TGTGCCTGGAGTGAAGACAGGGCTCATAATTCACCCCTCCACTTT

abundance: -
d_gene: -
j_gene: TRBJ2-2
v_gene: TRBV10-1
CDR3aa: CASSGILTGELFF
CDR3nt: TGCGCCAGCAGTGGTATTCTGACCGGGGAGCTGTTTTTT

abundance: -
d_gene: TRBD1
j_gene: TRBJ1-5
v_gene: TRBV5-7
CDR3aa: CASSRFGQGSNQPQHF
CDR3nt: TGTGCCAGCAGCCGATTCGGACAGGGGAGCAATCAGCCCCAGCATTTT

abundance: -
d_gene: TRBD1
j_gene: TRBJ2-3
v_gene: TRBV18
CDR3aa: CASSPTGQTDTQYF
CDR3nt: TGTGCCAGCTCACCGACAGGGCAGACAGATACGCAGTATTTT

abundance: -
d_gene: TRBD1
j_gene: TRBJ2-3
v_gene: TRBV10-3
CDR3aa: CATDRGTDTQYF
CDR3nt: TGTGCCACGGACAGGGGGACAGATACGCAGTATTTT

abundance: -
d_gene: TRBD1
j_gene: TRBJ2-7
v_gene: TRBV27
CDR3aa: CASSLRDRGGYEQYF
CDR3nt: TGTGCCAGCAGTTTAAGGGACAGGGGGGGCTACGAGCAGTACTTC

abundance: -
d_gene: -
j_gene: TRBJ1-1
v_gene: TRBV19
CDR3aa: CASSPHNAGNTEAFF
CDR3nt: TGTGCCAGTAGTCCCCATAATGCCGGGAACACTGAAGCTTTCTTT

abundance: -
d_gene: -
j_gene: TRBJ1-2
v_gene: TRBV5-4
CDR3aa: CASSFWGAGGYTF
CDR3nt: TGTGCCAGCAGCTTTTGGGGGGCGGGTGGCTACACCTTC

abundance: -
d_gene: -
j_gene: TRBJ2-7
v_gene: TRBV4-1
CDR3aa: CASSQDREQYF
CDR3nt: TGCGCCAGCAGCCAAGATCGCGAGCAGTACTTC

abundance: once
d_gene: -
j_gene: TRBJ2-7
v_gene: TRBV5-5
CDR3aa: CASSLAIGSGSSYEQYF
CDR3nt: TGTGCCAGCAGCTTGGCGATTGGATCCGGGAGCTCCTACGAGCAGTACTTC

abundance: -
d_gene: TRBD1
j_gene: TRBJ2-2
v_gene: TRBV11-3
CDR3aa: CASSPGQGADTGELFF
CDR3nt: TGTGCCAGCAGCCCGGGACAGGGGGCGGACACCGGGGAGCTGTTTTTT

abundance: -
d_gene: TRBD2
j_gene: TRBJ2-5
v_gene: TRBV7-8
CDR3aa: CASSQNPLGGRSQETQYF
CDR3nt: TGTGCCAGCAGCCAAAACCCCTTAGGCGGGAGGTCCCAAGAGACCCAGTACTTC

abundance: few
d_gene: -
j_gene: TRBJ1-6
v_gene: TRBV5-1
CDR3aa: CASSLGEIGSPLHF
CDR3nt: TGCGCCAGCAGCTTGGGGGAGATAGGTTCACCCCTCCACTTT

abundance: -
d_gene: -
j_gene: TRBJ1-3
v_gene: TRBV30
CDR3aa: CAWSREGSGNTIYF
CDR3nt: TGTGCCTGGAGCAGGGAGGGCTCTGGAAACACCATATATTTT

abundance: -
d_gene: TRBD1
j_gene: TRBJ2-7
v_gene: TRBV5-1
CDR3aa: CASSATGTVNYEQYF
CDR3nt: TGCGCCAGCAGCGCGACCGGGACAGTTAATTACGAGCAGTACTTC

abundance: -
d_gene: -
j_gene: TRBJ1-1
v_gene: TRBV11-2
CDR3aa: CASSQQGAGTEAFF
CDR3nt: TGTGCCAGCAGCCAGCAGGGAGCTGGGACTGAAGCTTTCTTT

abundance: -
d_gene: TRBD2
j_gene: TRBJ2-1
v_gene: TRBV4-3
CDR3aa: CASSQGYSGRANEQFF
CDR3nt: TGCGCCAGCAGCCAAGGCTACAGCGGGAGGGCCAATGAGCAGTTCTTC

abundance: -
d_gene: -
j_gene: TRBJ1-1
v_gene: TRBV18
CDR3aa: CASSPRFSGGSTEAFF
CDR3nt: TGTGCCAGCTCACCACGTTTTTCTGGGGGTAGCACTGAAGCTTTCTTT

abundance: -
d_gene: TRBD2
j_gene: TRBJ2-3
v_gene: TRBV4-1
CDR3aa: CASSRLAGGAGDTQYF
CDR3nt: TGCGCCAGCAGTCGACTAGCGGGAGGTGCAGGAGATACGCAGTATTTT

abundance: -
d_gene: -
j_gene: TRBJ2-7
v_gene: TRBV4-1
CDR3aa: CASSQAAGRNYEQYF
CDR3nt: TGCGCCAGCAGCCAAGCCGCAGGGAGGAATTACGAGCAGTACTTC

abundance: once
d_gene: -
j_gene: TRBJ2-3
v_gene: TRBV5-4
CDR3aa: CASSSRGLTDTQYF
CDR3nt: TGTGCCAGCAGCTCCAGGGGTCTCACAGATACGCAGTATTTT

abundance: -
d_gene: -
j_gene: TRBJ1-2
v_gene: TRBV7-2
CDR3aa: CASSLGGGNYGYTF
CDR3nt: TGTGCCAGCAGTCTAGGCGGGGGAAACTATGGCTACACCTTC

abundance: -
d_gene: -
j_gene: TRBJ1-4
v_gene: TRBV5-1
CDR3aa: CASSAENNEKLFF
CDR3nt: TGCGCCAGCAGTGCAGAGAATAATGAAAAACTGTTTTTT

abundance: -
d_gene: TRBD2
j_gene: TRBJ2-7
v_gene: TRBV4-1
CDR3aa: CASSHSGGGSYEQYF
CDR3nt: TGCGCCAGCAGCCATTCGGGGGGGGGCTCCTACGAGCAGTACTTC

abundance: few
d_gene: TRBD2
j_gene: TRBJ2-1
v_gene: TRBV2
CDR3aa: CASSLPRGGRDEQFF
CDR3nt: TGTGCCAGCAGCCTCCCGCGGGGGGGCAGGGATGAGCAGTTCTTC

abundance: -
d_gene: -
j_gene: TRBJ2-6
v_gene: TRBV4-1
CDR3aa: CASSSLGGSGANVLTF
CDR3nt: TGCGCCAGCAGCTCGCTAGGGGGCTCTGGGGCCAACGTCCTGACTTTC

abundance: -
d_gene: -
j_gene: TRBJ1-1
v_gene: TRBV30
CDR3aa: CAWSVWRTNTEAFF
CDR3nt: TGTGCCTGGAGTGTATGGCGGACGAACACTGAAGCTTTCTTT

abundance: few
d_gene: TRBD1
j_gene: TRBJ1-6
v_gene: TRBV5-1
CDR3aa: CASSLDRGESPLHF
CDR3nt: TGCGCCAGCAGCCTCGACAGGGGAGAATCACCCCTCCACTTT

abundance: -
d_gene: -
j_gene: TRBJ2-1
v_gene: TRBV7-7
CDR3aa: CASSLGGTYNEQFF
CDR3nt: TGTGCTAGCAGCTTGGGCGGAACCTACAATGAGCAGTTCTTC

abundance: -
d_gene: -
j_gene: TRBJ1-5
v_gene: TRBV19
CDR3aa: CASSNSAGPTDGPQHF
CDR3nt: TGTGCCAGTAGCAACTCCGCGGGACCTACGGACGGGCCCCAGCATTTT

abundance: once
d_gene: -
j_gene: TRBJ1-4
v_gene: TRBV28
CDR3aa: CASRWGTNEKLFF
CDR3nt: TGTGCCAGCAGATGGGGGACTAATGAAAAACTGTTTTTT

abundance: -
d_gene: TRBD1
j_gene: TRBJ2-5
v_gene: TRBV28
CDR3aa: CASKGTAQETQYF
CDR3nt: TGTGCCAGCAAGGGGACAGCTCAAGAGACCCAGTACTTC

abundance: many
d_gene: TRBD2
j_gene: TRBJ2-7
v_gene: TRBV28
CDR3aa: CASRPSGGVSYEQYF
CDR3nt: TGTGCCAGCAGGCCGAGCGGGGGAGTCTCCTACGAGCAGTACTTC

abundance: -
d_gene: TRBD2
j_gene: TRBJ2-4
v_gene: TRBV27
CDR3aa: CASSPDPRREGHKNIQYF
CDR3nt: TGTGCCAGCAGTCCCGACCCTAGGCGGGAGGGCCATAAAAACATTCAGTACTTC

abundance: -
d_gene: TRBD2
j_gene: TRBJ2-5
v_gene: TRBV5-3
CDR3aa: CARSLRLAGVHETQYF
CDR3nt: TGTGCCAGAAGCCTCCGCCTAGCGGGAGTTCACGAGACCCAGTACTTC

abundance: -
d_gene: -
j_gene: TRBJ2-1
v_gene: TRBV21-1
CDR3aa: CASSKEVGKRDEQFF
CDR3nt: TGTGCCAGCAGCAAAGAGGTTGGTAAGAGGGATGAGCAGTTCTTC

abundance: -
d_gene: -
j_gene: TRBJ1-2
v_gene: TRBV4-3
CDR3aa: CASSQDTSGGYGYTF
CDR3nt: TGCGCCAGCAGCCAAGATACCAGCGGGGGCTATGGCTACACCTTC

abundance: -
d_gene: -
j_gene: TRBJ1-1
v_gene: TRBV10-1
CDR3aa: CASTAPAPRRGMNTEAFF
CDR3nt: TGCGCCAGCACCGCACCGGCCCCTAGGAGGGGCATGAACACTGAAGCTTTCTTT

abundance: -
d_gene: -
j_gene: TRBJ2-1
v_gene: TRBV4-1
CDR3aa: CASSQAGGRAGEQFF
CDR3nt: TGCGCCAGCAGCCAAGCAGGGGGAAGGGCGGGAGAGCAGTTCTTC

abundance: -
d_gene: -
j_gene: TRBJ2-2
v_gene: TRBV27
CDR3aa: CASKNPFGGPGELFF
CDR3nt: TGTGCCAGCAAAAATCCCTTTGGGGGCCCCGGGGAGCTGTTTTTT

abundance: -
d_gene: TRBD1
j_gene: TRBJ1-1
v_gene: TRBV28
CDR3aa: CASSTTGGFTEAFF
CDR3nt: TGTGCCAGCAGTACGACAGGGGGCTTTACTGAAGCTTTCTTT

abundance: -
d_gene: -
j_gene: TRBJ2-3
v_gene: TRBV10-1
CDR3aa: CASIRGRRSSTDTQYF
CDR3nt: TGCGCCAGCATTCGTGGCCGGAGATCTAGCACAGATACGCAGTATTTT

abundance: -
d_gene: TRBD2
j_gene: TRBJ2-2
v_gene: TRBV10-2
CDR3aa: CASSEIAGNTGELFF
CDR3nt: TGCGCCAGCAGTGAGATAGCGGGTAACACCGGGGAGCTGTTTTTT

abundance: -
d_gene: TRBD1
j_gene: TRBJ2-3
v_gene: TRBV6-1
CDR3aa: CASSEVSGGSVDTQYF
CDR3nt: TGTGCCAGCAGTGAAGTCTCAGGGGGATCGGTAGATACGCAGTATTTT

abundance: -
d_gene: -
j_gene: TRBJ1-2
v_gene: TRBV5-4
CDR3aa: CASSLAPKAGAGYTF
CDR3nt: TGTGCCAGCAGCTTGGCCCCTAAGGCAGGGGCTGGCTACACCTTC

abundance: -
d_gene: -
j_gene: TRBJ1-5
v_gene: TRBV6-5
CDR3aa: CATGVPGLNQPQHF
CDR3nt: TGTGCCACCGGGGTGCCGGGGTTAAATCAGCCCCAGCATTTT

abundance: -
d_gene: -
j_gene: TRBJ1-1
v_gene: TRBV7-9
CDR3aa: CASSRIDTQTPQAFF
CDR3nt: TGTGCCAGCAGCAGAATAGATACGCAAACCCCCCAAGCTTTCTTT

abundance: -
d_gene: -
j_gene: TRBJ1-1
v_gene: TRBV2
CDR3aa: CASSELMEGEAFF
CDR3nt: TGTGCCAGCAGTGAATTGATGGAGGGGGAAGCTTTCTTT

abundance: -
d_gene: -
j_gene: TRBJ2-3
v_gene: TRBV30
CDR3aa: CAWSGWGQNPTDTQYF
CDR3nt: TGTGCCTGGAGTGGGTGGGGACAAAATCCCACAGATACGCAGTATTTT

abundance: -
d_gene: TRBD2
j_gene: TRBJ2-1
v_gene: TRBV10-2
CDR3aa: CASRLAGGVKNEQFF
CDR3nt: TGCGCCAGCAGACTAGCGGGAGGCGTAAAGAATGAGCAGTTCTTC

abundance: many
d_gene: -
j_gene: TRBJ2-7
v_gene: TRBV10-1
CDR3aa: CASSDWDEQYF
CDR3nt: TGCGCCAGCAGTGACTGGGACGAGCAGTACTTC

abundance: -
d_gene: TRBD1
j_gene: TRBJ1-1
v_gene: TRBV19
CDR3aa: CASSYRGAGGNEAFF
CDR3nt: TGTGCCAGTAGTTATCGTGGTGCAGGGGGAAATGAAGCTTTCTTT

abundance: once
d_gene: -
j_gene: TRBJ2-7
v_gene: TRBV19
CDR3aa: CASRGTGHGSEYEQYF
CDR3nt: TGTGCCAGTAGAGGTACAGGCCATGGATCGGAATACGAGCAGTACTTC

abundance: -
d_gene: -
j_gene: TRBJ2-3
v_gene: TRBV7-9
CDR3aa: CASSLGLQLTDTQYF
CDR3nt: TGTGCCAGCAGCTTAGGACTGCAGCTCACAGATACGCAGTATTTT

abundance: -
d_gene: TRBD2
j_gene: TRBJ2-7
v_gene: TRBV11-2
CDR3aa: CASSPGLAGFSYEQYF
CDR3nt: TGTGCCAGCAGCCCCGGACTAGCGGGTTTCTCCTACGAGCAGTACTTC

abundance: -
d_gene: -
j_gene: TRBJ2-3
v_gene: TRBV29-1
CDR3aa: CSVGAGSDTQYF
CDR3nt: TGCAGCGTTGGGGCGGGCTCAGATACGCAGTATTTT